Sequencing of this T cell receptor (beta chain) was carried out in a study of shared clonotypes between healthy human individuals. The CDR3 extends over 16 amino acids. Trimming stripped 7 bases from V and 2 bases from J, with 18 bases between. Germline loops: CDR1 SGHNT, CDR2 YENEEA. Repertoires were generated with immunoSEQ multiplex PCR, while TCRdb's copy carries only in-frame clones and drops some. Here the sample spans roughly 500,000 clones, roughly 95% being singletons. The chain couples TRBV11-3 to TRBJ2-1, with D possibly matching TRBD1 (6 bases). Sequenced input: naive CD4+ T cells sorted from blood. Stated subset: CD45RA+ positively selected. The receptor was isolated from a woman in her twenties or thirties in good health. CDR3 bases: TGTGCCAGCAACAAACCCACAGGGTGGACCTACAATGAGCAGTTCTTC. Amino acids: CASNKPTGWTYNEQFF.